This TCR beta chain emerged from a study of identical twins. This clonotype was recorded many times. TCRdb fed the 5' RACE reads into MiXCR, producing one record per CDR3 protein. The sample yields about 520,000 distinct CDR3 sequences, approximately 22% seen once. These data were also filed under a second study, of T cells expressing NK-cell markers. As that report states: In several donors, dominant CD3+CD56+NKG2C+ clones formed about 1.0-8% of CD8+ cells.

Input material: CD4+ T cells sorted from blood. This TCR derives from a woman under 30 in good health.

The CDR3 nucleotides are TGTGCCAGCAGCCAAGAGGGCGGGGCTGAGCAGTTCTTC. It codes for CASSQEGGAEQFF. The chain couples TRBV3-1 to TRBJ2-1; weak D call: TRBD2 (6 bases). The CDR3 contains 13 residues. CDR1 and CDR2 from the germline V gene are LGHDT and YNNKEL (reference sequence). V was pared by 0 bases and J by 9 bases, with 9 bases between.